The present T cell receptor beta chain was sequenced within a study of blood T cell repertoires in COVID-19. The repertoire was sequenced with immunoSEQ multiplex PCR; TCRdb's copy has only in-frame clones and lacks some. The sample lists 50,000 or so clones, 90% occurring once. This CDR3 region has 15 residues. Per the germline V gene, CDR1 is LNHDA and CDR2 is SQIVND (reference sequence). Trimming took 5 bases from V and 2 from J; bases not matched to a gene: 5. The TCR comes from a woman at least 80 years old with acute or convalescent COVID-19. Sequencing was done on a sample of peripheral blood. The chain is built from TRBV19 and TRBJ2-7, with TRBD2 matching 11 bases. The CDR3 region has the DNA TGTGCCAGTAGTCCGGGGACTAGCGGTACCTACGAGCAGTACTTC. Protein sequence: CASSPGTSGTYEQYF.